This TCR beta chain was sequenced in a study of blood T cell repertoires in COVID-19. Overall study: The study drew acute and convalescent COVID-19 samples from the United States, Italy and Spain. Sources were T cells, B-cell-depleted T cells, or PBMCs; the material itself was cDNA or gDNA.

The CDR3 sequence is 13 residues long. Germline trimming cut 6 bases from V and 6 bases from J; bases unmatched to any gene: 4. This clone was picked up a small number of times. This table comes from immunoSEQ multiplex PCR, and its TCRdb copy is limited to in-frame clones, with some not included. The sample comprises around 160,000 clones, approximately 80% of which are singletons, and 10% to 15% rests with the top ten. The TCR comes from a man in his sixties with active or convalescent COVID-19. The material sequenced was peripheral blood. The gene calls are TRBV12-3 or TRBV12-4 and TRBJ1-5; 8 bases agree with TRBD1. The CDR3 region has the DNA TGTGCCAGCAGCCCAGGGGGCGGTCAGCCCCAGCATTTT. Translated, it gives CASSPGGGQPQHF.